The rows below give T cell receptor beta chains drawn from one sample of a study of CD8 T cells in Susac syndrome. TCRdb reprocessed the immunoSEQ multiplex PCR reads via MiXCR and lists one record per CDR3 protein. Among about 90,000 distinct CDR3 sequences listed, 85% to 95% were seen once. The sequencing sample was made of CD8+ T cells from PBMCs. Every receptor here comes from a human donor in good health. The CDR3 runs from the conserved cysteine through the conserved F or W. The D gene is left open where the match is weak. Clone size is stated in some rows and not others, as once, few, many or a class when expanded.

V gene	D gene	clone size	J gene	CDR3 DNA	CDR3 protein
TRBV20-1	.	.	TRBJ2-7	TGCAGTGCTAGAGACCGCCTAGCGACCTACGAGCAGTACTTC	CSARDRLATYEQYF
TRBV19	.	.	TRBJ2-1	TGTGCCAGTAGTACGGTGTTGGGGGGCGATGAGCAGTTCTTC	CASSTVLGGDEQFF
TRBV3-1	.	.	TRBJ2-7	TGTGCCAGCAGCCAAGTAGGGATCGTCTACGAGCAGTACTTC	CASSQVGIVYEQYF
TRBV15	.	.	TRBJ1-5	TGTGCCACCAGCGGACCTACTAAGGGGGATCAGCCCCAGCATTTT	CATSGPTKGDQPQHF
TRBV7-9	.	.	TRBJ1-2	TGTGCCAGCACCTGGGGGGGGGATGGCTACACCTTC	CASTWGGDGYTF
TRBV7-2	TRBD2	.	TRBJ2-3	TGTGCCAGCAGCTTAAGAGGAGGTGCGGGGGGGCGCACAGATACGCAGTATTTT	CASSLRGGAGGRTDTQYF
TRBV6-2/TRBV6-3	.	.	TRBJ1-4	TGTGCCAGCAGTACACCGGGACCCCGAGAAAAACTGTTTTTT	CASSTPGPREKLFF
TRBV6-5	.	.	TRBJ2-5	TGTGCCAGCAGTTACGTCCTCTACGAGACCCAGTACTTC	CASSYVLYETQYF
TRBV20-1	.	.	TRBJ1-4	TGCAGTGCTAGAGATCATGGGACGAATGAAAAACTGTTTTTT	CSARDHGTNEKLFF
TRBV4-1	.	.	TRBJ2-1	TGCGCCAGCAGCCCCACGCAGGGTACTGAGCAGTTCTTC	CASSPTQGTEQFF
TRBV11-2	.	.	TRBJ2-2	TGTGCCAGCAGCGGTTATCTTAACACCGGGGAGCTGTTTTTT	CASSGYLNTGELFF
TRBV6-1	.	.	TRBJ1-1	TGTGCCAGCAGTGACCTAGGTGGAACTGAAGCTTTCTTT	CASSDLGGTEAFF
TRBV4-1	.	.	TRBJ1-2	TGCGCCAGCAGCCAGAATCTAGGCAGGGAATATGGCTACACCTTC	CASSQNLGREYGYTF
TRBV7-8	.	once	TRBJ1-5	TGTGCCAGCAGCTTAATGGACCCTTGGGGCAATCAGCCCCAGCATTTT	CASSLMDPWGNQPQHF
TRBV6-5	.	.	TRBJ2-7	TGTGCCAGCAGTTACTCGAAGGCTTCCTACGAGCAGTACTTC	CASSYSKASYEQYF
TRBV12-3/TRBV12-4	.	few	TRBJ2-5	TGTGCCAGCAGTTTGGGTTTTCAAGAGACCCAGTACTTC	CASSLGFQETQYF
TRBV2	TRBD1	.	TRBJ1-2	TGTGCCAGCAGTGAAGACCCAGGGGGAGCTAACTATGGCTACACCTTC	CASSEDPGGANYGYTF
TRBV4-2	.	.	TRBJ2-7	TGTGCCAGCAGCCAAGATGGGGAAAGCTCCTACGAGCAGTACTTC	CASSQDGESSYEQYF
TRBV4-1	TRBD1	.	TRBJ1-1	TGCGCCAGCAGCGGGAGACAGGGTGAGGCTGAAGCTTTCTTT	CASSGRQGEAEAFF
TRBV14	TRBD1	.	TRBJ1-4	TGTGCCAGCAGCCAGCGGGACAGGGATGAAAAACTGTTTTTT	CASSQRDRDEKLFF
TRBV29-1	TRBD1	.	TRBJ2-7	TGCAGCGTTCCGCACACAGGGGGGGAGCAGTACTTC	CSVPHTGGEQYF
TRBV5-6	.	.	TRBJ2-7	TGTGCCAGCAGCTTGGAGTCAGGGAAGGGCTACGAGCAGTACTTC	CASSLESGKGYEQYF
TRBV6-5	.	.	TRBJ1-2	TGTGCCAGCACTCCAGGAGGGCCCTATGGCTACACCTTC	CASTPGGPYGYTF
TRBV13	.	once	TRBJ2-7	TGTGCCAGCAGCACCCGACAGTACTACGAGCAGTACTTC	CASSTRQYYEQYF
TRBV6-6	.	.	TRBJ1-5	TGTGCCAGCAGTTACTATCAACAGGGCAATCAGCCCCAGCATTTT	CASSYYQQGNQPQHF
TRBV9	.	.	TRBJ1-5	TGTGCCAGCAGCGGGGGTGGGAGACATCAGCCCCAGCATTTT	CASSGGGRHQPQHF
TRBV11-2	.	.	TRBJ1-1	TGTGCCAGCAGCGAAGAGTTGAACACTGAAGCTTTCTTT	CASSEELNTEAFF
TRBV3-1	.	once	TRBJ2-6	TGTGCCAGCAGCTGGGGCTTTTCTGGGGCCAACGTCCTGACTTTC	CASSWGFSGANVLTF
TRBV4-1	TRBD2	once	TRBJ2-1	TGCGCCAGCTCATCTAGCGGGGTAGCTGTCTTC	CASSSSGVAVF
TRBV9	.	.	TRBJ2-1	TGTGCCAGCAGCGTAGGAGGCGGGGATCCCTACAATGAGCAGTTCTTC	CASSVGGGDPYNEQFF
TRBV24-1	.	.	TRBJ2-2	TGTGCCACCAGTGATGGCAGGGCGGACACCGGGGAGCTGTTTTTT	CATSDGRADTGELFF
TRBV29-1	.	.	TRBJ2-7	TGCAGCGTTGGAGGGCAGTCCCACGAGCAGTACTTC	CSVGGQSHEQYF
TRBV3-1	.	.	TRBJ2-1	TGTGCCAGCAGCCAAACAGGGTACTCCTACAATGAGCAGTTCTTC	CASSQTGYSYNEQFF
TRBV7-9	TRBD1	.	TRBJ2-5	TGTGCCAGCAGCCCCCACAGGGGTTATTTGGGAGAGACCCAGTACTTC	CASSPHRGYLGETQYF
TRBV27	TRBD2	once	TRBJ2-3	TGTGCCAGCAGTTTCACTAGCGGGGTGCCGGATACGCAGTATTTT	CASSFTSGVPDTQYF
TRBV27	.	.	TRBJ1-3	TGTGCCAGCAGTTTATCGGCAGGCGCCTCTGGAAACACCATATATTTT	CASSLSAGASGNTIYF
TRBV5-1	.	.	TRBJ1-1	TGCGCCAGCAGCTCGGGACCTGAAGCTGAAGCTTTCTTT	CASSSGPEAEAFF